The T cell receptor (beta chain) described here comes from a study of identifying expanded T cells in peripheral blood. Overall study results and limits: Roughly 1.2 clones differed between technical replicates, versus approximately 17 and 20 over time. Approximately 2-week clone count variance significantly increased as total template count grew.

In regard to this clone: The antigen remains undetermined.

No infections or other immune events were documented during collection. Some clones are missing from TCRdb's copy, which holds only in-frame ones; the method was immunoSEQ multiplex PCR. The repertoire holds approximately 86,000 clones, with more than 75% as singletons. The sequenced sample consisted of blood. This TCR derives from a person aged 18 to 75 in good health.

CDR3 sequence: CASSLGFFRSGTEAFF. The CDR3 nucleotides read TGTGCCAGCAGCTTGGGGTTTTTTCGTTCGGGCACTGAAGCTTTCTTT. V gene TRBV5-6 combines with J gene TRBJ1-1; D unresolved. V was clipped by 0 bases and J by 4 bases, with 16 bases between them. This CDR3 contains 16 residues. Germline V gene sequence: CDR1 SGHDT, CDR2 YYEEEE.